The clone carrying this TCR beta chain was detected ten times or more. Germline CDR1 is KGHDR and CDR2 is SFDVKD. This CDR3 spans 13 amino acids. Trimming removed 3 bases from V and 4 bases from J, with 8 bases in between. Assay used: immunoSEQ multiplex PCR; TCRdb lists only in-frame clones, some missing. The profile shows 90,000 to 100,000 clones, around 80% of them singletons. This sample is drawn from a study of blood T cell repertoires in COVID-19. The sample was peripheral blood. This clonotype was obtained from a man in his fifties or sixties with acute or convalescent COVID-19. The chain joins TRBV24-1 to TRBJ2-5; D is possibly TRBD1 (6 bases). The chain's CDR3 is CATSDQGRETQYF. In nucleotides, the CDR3 is TGTGCCACCAGTGATCAGGGGCGAGAGACCCAGTACTTC.